The 12 T cell receptor beta chains given below trace back to one sample, sequenced in a study of CD8+CD57+ T cells in acquired aplastic anemia. TCR beta VDJ and CDR3 were profiled, and genomic DNA was the template. MiXCR, run by TCRdb on the reads, gives a single entry per CDR3 protein. The sample holds about 110,000 distinct CDR3 sequences; roughly 50% are singletons and the top ten take about a third. Sequencing was performed on sorted CD4+, CD8+, or CD8+CD57+ T cells (not recorded which) from PBMCs. These receptor sequences come from a human donor in good health, serving as a control.

The chain is built from TRBV7-3 and TRBJ2-1; D gene unclear. The germline gives CDR1 SGHTA, CDR2 FQGTGA. Trimming cost V 0 bases and J 8 bases, with 8 bases left between them. CDR3 length: 13 residues. The CDR3 region is CASSLTGGHEQFF. The CDR3 nucleotides are TGTGCCAGCAGCTTAACAGGTGGTCATGAGCAGTTCTTC. The full variable domain, its missing parts supplied by reference TRBV7-3 and TRBJ2-1, is GAGVSQTPSNKVTEKGKYVELRCDPISGHTALYWYRQSLGQGPEFLIYFQGTGAADDSGLPNDRFFAVRPEGSVSTLKIQRTERGDSAVYLCASSLTGGHEQFFGPGTRLTVL.

The CDR3 sequence is CATSSPGQYEQYF. CDR3 nucleotide sequence: TGTGCCACCAGCAGCCCCGGACAGTACGAGCAGTACTTC. The genes are TRBV15 and TRBJ2-7; tentative D call: TRBD1 (6 bases). V was trimmed by 3 bases and J by 4 bases, leaving 10 bases between them. Germline loops: CDR1 LNHNV, CDR2 YYDKDF (reference sequence). The CDR3 is 13 amino acids.

The V call is TRBV29-1, the J call TRBJ2-7; TRBD2 is a possible D gene (6 bases). This CDR3 contains 14 residues. Germline CDR1 reads SQVTM; CDR2 reads ANQGSEA. With 4 bases removed from V and 5 bases from J, the gap between germline ends came to 18 bases. The CDR3 region is CSVVIPGRGNEQYF. The DNA of the CDR3 is TGCAGCGTTGTGATTCCCGGGAGAGGGAACGAGCAGTACTTC.

A word on this clonotype: Mismatch with germline at one junction end may stem from a read error. The chain links TRBV20-1 to TRBJ2-1; the D is unclear. This CDR3 contains 16 residues. Germline CDR1 and CDR2: DFQATT and SNEGSKA (reference sequence). The CDR3 DNA sequence: TGCAGTGCCAGAGATATCGGCAGGAGCTCCTACAATGAGCGGTTCTTC. It yields the protein CSARDIGRSSYNERFF.

This clonotype turned up a few times. V and J are TRBV2 and TRBJ1-2; TRBD1 matches at 9 bases. The germline CDR1 and CDR2 sequences are SNHLY and FYNNEI. The CDR3 runs 15 residues. Unmatched junction bases numbered 11, after V lost 6 bases and J lost 6 bases. CDR3 region: CASRTQGANFDGYTF. Here the CDR3 DNA reads TGTGCCAGCAGGACACAGGGGGCAAACTTTGATGGCTACACCTTC.

As for this clonotype: A read error is likely, as this CDR3 ends without the conserved phenylalanine or tryptophan. The DNA is left out, because the CDR3 cannot be placed on it with certainty; the CDR3 is given as TCRdb lists it. The chain recombines TRBV19 with TRBJ1-1; the listed D gene, TRBD1, was not tested against the DNA. 13 amino acids form the CDR3, both terminal residues included. Germline CDR1 reads LNHDA; CDR2 reads SQIVND (reference sequence). CDR3 amino acids: CASPPTGDRELIL.

Note on this clonotype: At one end, the junction sequence differs from germline, possibly due to a read error. This chain joins TRBV2 and TRBJ2-7; TRBD2 matches 11 bases. The CDR3 covers 14 residues. The germline gives CDR1 SNHLY, CDR2 FYNNEI. CDR3 DNA sequence: TGTGCCAGCTCCGGGACTAGCGGAACCTACGGGCAGTACTTC. This translates into CASSGTSGTYGQYF.

This clonotype was seen many times. The rearrangement uses TRBV6-1 and TRBJ2-7; a possible D gene is TRBD1 (6 bases). With 6 bases removed from V and 5 bases from J, the gap between germline ends came to 17 bases. The CDR3 consists of 14 residues. Germline values: CDR1 MNHNS, CDR2 SASEGT. As DNA, the CDR3 is TGTGCCAGCAGACAGGGCCTTGGGGTCCACGAGCAGTACTTC. This codes for CASRQGLGVHEQYF.

V is TRBV27 and J is TRBJ1-1; D is possibly TRBD1 (5 bases). Trimming cost V 4 bases and J 0 bases, with 9 bases left between them. From germline, CDR1 is MNHEY and CDR2 SMNVEV (reference sequence). The CDR3 loop spans 14 amino acids. CDR3 residues: CASSYGGLNTEAFF. The CDR3 DNA follows: TGTGCCAGCAGTTACGGGGGGTTGAACACTGAAGCTTTCTTT.

The sample holds many counts of this clonotype. The J gene is TRBJ2-2, the V gene TRBV9; unclear D gene. The V and J ends lost 4 bases and 4 bases respectively, with 11 bases between them. Germline V gives CDR1 SGDLS, CDR2 YYNGEE. The CDR3 covers 14 residues. Written as DNA, the CDR3 is TGTGCCAGCAGCACACGAACCGGCACCGGGGAGCTGTTTTTT. This codes for CASSTRTGTGELFF.

The chain uses TRBV29-1 and TRBJ2-2; TRBD2 is a possible D gene (5 bases). The ends were cut back, 5 bases at V and 0 bases at J, with 10 bases in the middle. The germline V gene encodes CDR1 SQVTM and CDR2 ANQGSEA. This CDR3 is 14 amino acids long. The CDR3 here is CSVPRGANTGELFF. The CDR3 DNA reads TGCAGCGTTCCACGGGGAGCGAACACCGGGGAGCTGTTTTTT.

The chain is built from TRBV24-1 and TRBJ2-1; D call uncertain. Germline-derived CDR1 and CDR2 are KGHDR and SFDVKD. Trimming took 5 bases from V and 12 from J, leaving 16 bases between them. The length of the CDR3 is 13 residues. The CDR3 sequence is CATSATRAVGQFF. In DNA, the CDR3 is TGTGCCACCAGTGCGACTCGGGCCGTGGGGCAGTTCTTC.